This record covers a single T cell receptor (beta chain). The antigen is undetermined. Germline CDR1 MGHRA, CDR2 YSYEKL. This CDR3 region has 13 residues. Trimming took off 6 bases at V and 2 bases at J, with 11 bases between the two ends. These data come from a study of T cell responses to AZD1222 COVID-19 vaccine. General study points: Repertoire sampling happened only post peak T cell response. Vaccination with two AZD1222 doses was followed by a rise in Spike-specific TCR breadth and depth. Among spike-specific TCRs, nearly half reportedly target unmutated variant regions.

Measured with immunoSEQ multiplex PCR; TCRdb has only the in-frame clones, and not every one. This sample has approximately 110,000 clones, with 89% found just once. V and J are TRBV4-1 and TRBJ2-7; perhaps TRBD1 as D (5 bases). Sequenced here: peripheral blood, sampled 28 days after the second AZD1222 dose. The origin of this receptor is an adult who received the AZD1222 COVID-19 vaccine. CDR3: CASRQVGAYEQYF. The DNA of the CDR3 is TGCGCCAGCAGACAGGTAGGGGCCTACGAGCAGTACTTC.